This entry describes one T cell receptor (beta chain). The antigen is undetermined. This record comes from a study of T cell responses to AZD1222 COVID-19 vaccine. Study-level findings and limits: Researchers report vaccine-associated CD4 TCRs spanning spike, with dominance at 160-218 and 743-854.

The CDR3 is 13 residues long. Germline loops: CDR1 SEHNR, CDR2 FQNEAQ (reference sequence). Trimming removed 4 bases from V and 4 bases from J, with 11 bases in between. TCRdb keeps only in-frame clones here, not all; method: immunoSEQ multiplex PCR. This sample has about 99,000 clones, with around nine tenths found just once. The V and J genes are TRBV7-9 and TRBJ2-7, with D maybe TRBD2 (5 bases). The clonotype comes from an adult who received the MenACWY meningococcal vaccine as a control. The sequenced sample was peripheral blood, obtained 28 days after the second dose of the MenACWY control vaccine. CDR3 DNA sequence: TGTGCCAGCAGCTCCTACGGGGAGTACGAGCAGTACTTC. Encoded protein: CASSSYGEYEQYF.